The source of this TCR beta chain is a study of T cell repertoires in cytomegalovirus infection. TCRdb passed the reads through MiXCR, listing each CDR3 protein once. The sample records some 680,000 distinct CDR3 sequences, 35% being singletons. CDR3 length: 13 amino acids. Germline CDR1 reads SNHLY; CDR2 reads FYNNEI. Unmatched junction bases numbered 3, after V lost 8 bases and J lost 2 bases. This clonotype was counted between two and nine times. V and J are TRBV2 and TRBJ2-3, with TRBD2 matching over 8 bases. Sequencing was performed on PBMCs. This TCR derives from a human donor in good health (CMV status not recorded). Some clones in this sample may be carry-over from other donors' samples. CDR3 loop: CASEREPTDTQYF. CDR3 coding DNA: TGTGCCAGCGAGCGGGAGCCCACAGATACGCAGTATTTT.